This T cell receptor beta chain was observed in a study of cytomegalovirus exposure and HLA in healthy donors. Study-wide context: Earlier work reported 117 million unique TCR beta sequences from 180 million or so T cells.

V gave up 6 bases and J gave up 6 bases, with 17 bases separating them. CDR3 length equals 14 residues. Germline lookup yields CDR1 MNHNY and CDR2 SVGAGI (reference sequence). PCR involved 60 Vbeta and 13 Jbeta primers. TCRdb's table, derived via immunoSEQ multiplex PCR, lists solely in-frame clones and lacks some. The sample includes more than 90,000 clones, about 70% of them seen just once. On this clone itself: Antigen: not known.

Regarding the study as a whole: No immune exposure information besides CMV serostatus was available.

The TCR sequence derives from a human donor in good health. The chain couples TRBV6-6 to TRBJ1-1, with D possibly being TRBD1 (6 bases). Source material: PBMCs. The CDR3: CASRRQGPGPEAFF. In DNA, the CDR3 is TGTGCCAGCAGACGGCAGGGGCCCGGTCCTGAAGCTTTCTTT.